This TCR beta chain was profiled in a study of CD8+CD57+ T cells in acquired aplastic anemia. TCR beta VDJ and CDR3 profiling used genomic DNA as template. TCRdb re-called the reads with MiXCR, one entry per CDR3 protein. Of 200,000 to 250,000 distinct CDR3 sequences in the sample, approximately 51% are singletons; the top ten hold 15% to 20%. An expansion of CD8+CD57+ cells by flow cytometry had been shown in patients chosen for sequencing. The germline CDR1 and CDR2 sequences are WSHSY and SAAADI. This CDR3 is built from 14 residues. Trimming removed 2 bases at V and 2 bases at J, with 6 bases between.

Material: sorted CD4+, CD8+, or CD8+CD57+ T cells (not recorded which) from PBMCs. The chain employs TRBV10-2 and TRBJ2-2; D remains unclear. The clonotype was recovered from a human donor with aplastic anemia. Written as DNA, the CDR3 is TGCGCCAGCAGTGAGGGAGTAAACACCGGGGAGCTGTTTTTT. Its translation is CASSEGVNTGELFF.